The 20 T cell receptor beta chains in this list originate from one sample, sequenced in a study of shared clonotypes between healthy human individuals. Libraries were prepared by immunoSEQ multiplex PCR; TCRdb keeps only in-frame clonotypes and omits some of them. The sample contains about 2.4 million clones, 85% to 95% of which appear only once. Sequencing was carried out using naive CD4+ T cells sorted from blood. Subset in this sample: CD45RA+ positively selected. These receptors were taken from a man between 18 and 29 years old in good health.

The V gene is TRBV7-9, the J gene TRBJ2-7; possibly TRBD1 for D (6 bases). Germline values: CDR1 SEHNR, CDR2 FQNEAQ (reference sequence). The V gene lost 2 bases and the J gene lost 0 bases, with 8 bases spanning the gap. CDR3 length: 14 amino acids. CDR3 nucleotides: TGTGCCAGCAGCTTACAACAGGGCTCCTACGAGCAGTACTTC. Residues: CASSLQQGSYEQYF.

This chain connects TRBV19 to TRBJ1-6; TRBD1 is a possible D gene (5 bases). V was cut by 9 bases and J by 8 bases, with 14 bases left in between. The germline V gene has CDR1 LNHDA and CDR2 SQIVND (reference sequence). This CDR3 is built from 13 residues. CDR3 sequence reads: CASRDGGYSPLHF. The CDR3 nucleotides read TGTGCCAGCCGGGACGGGGGATATTCACCCCTCCACTTT.

CDR3 in DNA: TGTGCCAGCACCAGAAACCCGTTCACCGGGGAGCTGTTTTTT. Its protein is CASTRNPFTGELFF. The chain links TRBV6-5 to TRBJ2-2; D unresolved. V lost 7 bases to trimming and J lost 4 bases, with 13 bases between them. Germline lookup yields CDR1 MNHEY and CDR2 SVGAGI. The CDR3 is 14 residues long.

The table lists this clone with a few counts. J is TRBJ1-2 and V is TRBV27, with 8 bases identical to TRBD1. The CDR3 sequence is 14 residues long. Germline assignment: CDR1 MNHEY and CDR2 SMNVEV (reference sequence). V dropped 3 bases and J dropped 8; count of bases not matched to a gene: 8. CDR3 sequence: CASSFRGTGGGYTF. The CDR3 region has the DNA TGTGCCAGCAGTTTTCGCGGGACAGGAGGAGGCTACACCTTC.

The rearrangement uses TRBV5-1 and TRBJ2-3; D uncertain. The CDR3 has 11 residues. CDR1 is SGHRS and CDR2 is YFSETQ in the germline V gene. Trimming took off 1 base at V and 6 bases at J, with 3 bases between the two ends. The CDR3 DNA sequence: TGCGCCAGCAGCTTGATGGATACGCAGTATTTT. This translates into CASSLMDTQYF.

This CDR3 reads CASRKGGASANYGYTF. CDR3 DNA: TGTGCCAGCAGGAAAGGGGGCGCTTCTGCTAACTATGGCTACACCTTC. V gene TRBV11-2 combines with J gene TRBJ1-2; 7 bases are a match to TRBD1. Germline V gene sequence: CDR1 SGHAT, CDR2 FQNNGV. The CDR3 is 16 residues long. J lost 0 bases, V lost 6 bases, and 10 bases had no gene match.

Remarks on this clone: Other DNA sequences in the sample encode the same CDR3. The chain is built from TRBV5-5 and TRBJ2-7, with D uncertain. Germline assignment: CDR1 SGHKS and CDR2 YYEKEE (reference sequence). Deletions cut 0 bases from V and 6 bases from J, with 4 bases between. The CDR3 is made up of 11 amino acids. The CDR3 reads CASSLVSEQYF. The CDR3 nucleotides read TGTGCCAGCAGCTTGGTCTCCGAGCAGTACTTC.

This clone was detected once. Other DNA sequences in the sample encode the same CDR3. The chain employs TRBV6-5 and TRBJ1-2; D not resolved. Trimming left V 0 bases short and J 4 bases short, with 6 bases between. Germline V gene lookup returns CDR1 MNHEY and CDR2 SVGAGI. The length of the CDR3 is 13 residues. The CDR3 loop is CASSYSEIYGYTF. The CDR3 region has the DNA TGTGCCAGCAGTTACTCAGAGATCTATGGCTACACCTTC.

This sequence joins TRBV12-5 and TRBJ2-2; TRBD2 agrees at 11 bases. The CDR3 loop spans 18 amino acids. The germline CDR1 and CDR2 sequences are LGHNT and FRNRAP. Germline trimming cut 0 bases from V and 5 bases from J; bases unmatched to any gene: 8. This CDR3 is CASGLVFFLAGGTGELFF. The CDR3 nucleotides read TGTGCTAGTGGTTTGGTATTTTTCCTAGCGGGAGGAACCGGGGAGCTGTTTTTT.

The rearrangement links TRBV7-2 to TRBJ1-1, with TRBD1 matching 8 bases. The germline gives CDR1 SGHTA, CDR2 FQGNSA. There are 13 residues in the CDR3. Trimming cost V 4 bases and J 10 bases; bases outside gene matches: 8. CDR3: CASSWGQEGRAFF. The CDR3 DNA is TGTGCCAGCAGCTGGGGACAGGAGGGACGAGCTTTCTTT.

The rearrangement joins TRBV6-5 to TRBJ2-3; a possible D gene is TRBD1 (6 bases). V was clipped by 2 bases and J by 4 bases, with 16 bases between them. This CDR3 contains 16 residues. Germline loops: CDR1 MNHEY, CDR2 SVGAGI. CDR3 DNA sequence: TGTGCCAGCAGTTACAACTACATGGGACACTCAGATACGCAGTATTTT. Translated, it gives CASSYNYMGHSDTQYF.

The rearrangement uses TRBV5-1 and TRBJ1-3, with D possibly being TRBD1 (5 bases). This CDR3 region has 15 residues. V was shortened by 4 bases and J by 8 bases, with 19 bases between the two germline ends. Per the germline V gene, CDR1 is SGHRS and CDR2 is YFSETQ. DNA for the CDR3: TGCGCCAGCAGCCACGGAAGGCAGGGAGGAGACACCATATATTTT. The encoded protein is CASSHGRQGGDTIYF.

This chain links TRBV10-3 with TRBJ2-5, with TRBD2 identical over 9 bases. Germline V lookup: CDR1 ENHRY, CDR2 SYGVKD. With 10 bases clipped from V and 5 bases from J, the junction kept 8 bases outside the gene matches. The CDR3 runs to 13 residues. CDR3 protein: CATAGGETETQYF. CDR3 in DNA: TGTGCCACCGCGGGGGGGGAGACTGAGACCCAGTACTTC.

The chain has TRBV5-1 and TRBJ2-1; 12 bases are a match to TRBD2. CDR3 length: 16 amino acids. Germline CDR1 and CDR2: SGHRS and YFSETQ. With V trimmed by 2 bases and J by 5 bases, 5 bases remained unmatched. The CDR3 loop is CASSFTSGGYNNEQFF. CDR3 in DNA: TGCGCCAGCAGCTTTACTAGCGGGGGGTATAACAATGAGCAGTTCTTC.

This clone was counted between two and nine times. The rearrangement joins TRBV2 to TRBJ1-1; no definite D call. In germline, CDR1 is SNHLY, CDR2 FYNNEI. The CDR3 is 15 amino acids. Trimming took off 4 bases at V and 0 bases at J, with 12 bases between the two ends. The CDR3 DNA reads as TGTGCCAGCAGTGTGTCAGGTCCGATGAACACTGAAGCTTTCTTT. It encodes CASSVSGPMNTEAFF. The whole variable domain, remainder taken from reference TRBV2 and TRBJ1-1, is EPEVTQTPSHQVTQMGQEVILRCVPISNHLYFYWYRQILGQKVEFLVSFYNNEISEKSEIFDDQFSVERPDGSNFTLKIRSTKLEDSAMYFCASSVSGPMNTEAFFGQGTRLTVV.

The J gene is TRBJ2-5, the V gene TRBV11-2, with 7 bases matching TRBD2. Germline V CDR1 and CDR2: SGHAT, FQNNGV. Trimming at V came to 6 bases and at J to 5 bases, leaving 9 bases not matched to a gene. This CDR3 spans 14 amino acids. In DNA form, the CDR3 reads TGTGCCAGCAGTTTACGCGGGGGTTATGAGACCCAGTACTTC. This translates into CASSLRGGYETQYF.

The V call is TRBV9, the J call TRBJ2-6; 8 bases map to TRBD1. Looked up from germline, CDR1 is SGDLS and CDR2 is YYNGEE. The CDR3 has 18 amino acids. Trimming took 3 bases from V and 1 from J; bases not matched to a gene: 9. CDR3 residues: CASSDRDRSLSGANVLTF. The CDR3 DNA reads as TGTGCCAGCAGCGACCGGGACAGGTCCCTATCTGGGGCCAACGTCCTGACTTTC.

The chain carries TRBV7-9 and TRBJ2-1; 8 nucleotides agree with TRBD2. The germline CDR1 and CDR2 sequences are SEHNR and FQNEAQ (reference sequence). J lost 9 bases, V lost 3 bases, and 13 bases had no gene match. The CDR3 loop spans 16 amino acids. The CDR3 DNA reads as TGTGCCAGCAGCTTGGAGGTGTTAGCGGGAACTAGTGAGCAGTTCTTC. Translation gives CASSLEVLAGTSEQFF.

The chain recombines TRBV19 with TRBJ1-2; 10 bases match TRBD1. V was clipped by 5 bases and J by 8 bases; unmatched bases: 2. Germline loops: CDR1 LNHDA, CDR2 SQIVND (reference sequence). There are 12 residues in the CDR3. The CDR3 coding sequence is TGTGCCAGTAGTGGGACAGGGGCGGGCTACACCTTC. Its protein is CASSGTGAGYTF.

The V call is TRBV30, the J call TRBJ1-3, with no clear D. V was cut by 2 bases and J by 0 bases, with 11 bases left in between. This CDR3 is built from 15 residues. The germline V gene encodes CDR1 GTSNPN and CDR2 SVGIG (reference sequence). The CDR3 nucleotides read TGTGCCTGGAGTCCCGTGGGCAGCTCTGGAAACACCATATATTTT. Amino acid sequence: CAWSPVGSSGNTIYF.